These T cell receptor beta chains were read from a single sample in a study of T cell responses to AZD1222 COVID-19 vaccine. Libraries were prepared by immunoSEQ multiplex PCR; TCRdb keeps only in-frame clonotypes and omits some of them. Among roughly 140,000 clones listed, 91% were seen once. The source was peripheral blood, collected on day 0 of AZD1222 vaccination. These receptors were collected from an adult in good health. Both conserved end residues are part of each CDR3. D genes are given only for firm matches.

D	J	length	V	CDR3
NA	TRBJ2-7	18	TRBV5-4	CASSLGVGGQGLSYEQYF
NA	TRBJ1-6	15	TRBV7-9	CASSLAETINSPLHF
TRBD1	TRBJ2-3	17	TRBV30	CAWSAPGGIELTDTQYF
NA	TRBJ2-3	11	TRBV6-5	CASPLGDTQYF
TRBD1	TRBJ2-7	15	TRBV6-5	CASSKPGTGVGEQYF
NA	TRBJ2-7	16	TRBV28	CASSFESLSSSYEQYF
NA	TRBJ1-3	13	TRBV19	CASSINRGNTIYF
NA	TRBJ2-5	12	TRBV19	CASSTVGETQYF
NA	TRBJ2-1	11	TRBV30	CAWSIRDEQFF
NA	TRBJ1-6	14	TRBV28	CASSLYTGDSPLHF
TRBD1	TRBJ1-2	15	TRBV18	CASSPSTGANYGYTF
TRBD2	TRBJ2-1	15	TRBV7-7	CASSLTQAGGYEQFF
TRBD2	TRBJ2-7	13	TRBV20-1	CSASVSGAPAQYF
NA	TRBJ1-6	15	TRBV20-1	CSASMKGHGDSPLHF
NA	TRBJ2-6	17	TRBV5-4	CASSFAVAVSGANVLTF
NA	TRBJ2-7	15	TRBV11-2	CASSTTRASRGEQYF
NA	TRBJ2-2	13	TRBV7-3	CASSPTETGELFF